This TCR beta chain stems from a study of human T cells and chemical hapten exposure (dated by TCRdb to about 2021). Some background on the complete study: For sensitization, 2% DPC in acetone was applied to a 2 cm by 2 cm area of upper inner arm skin. Throughout the study period of about 25 weeks, patients also received therapeutic DPC doses to the scalp every week. Patch testing was done on the upper back using Finn chambers containing 0.01% DPC, and results were scored after 6 days according to International Contact Dermatitis Research Group standards. The mostly female patient cohort included alopecia areata with under or over 50% scalp involvement, alopecia totalis and alopecia universalis. Libraries were pooled for sequencing, and per-sample TCR yields varied mainly because of small differences in library volumes within the pool. This study followed changes in the peripheral blood TCR repertoire in vivo during primary and secondary sensitization of alopecia patients to the hapten diphenylcyclopropenone (DPC). Blood samples were taken from patients before sensitization (week 0) and then at 2, 6 and about 24 weeks after DPC sensitization. Under 30 alopecia patients gave blood for TCR sequencing at one to four time points (pre-sensitization, 2, 6 and 24 weeks). Study-wide conclusions, independent of this receptor: After repeated subsampling, changes were observed in the strength of the expansion versus patch-test correlation and in the threshold at which the correlation became significant. DPC sensitization did not change how many TCRs were above 1 in 1000 frequency, and no evidence was found of alterations in global repertoire structure. Alopecia, a presumed autoimmune disease, was present in all patients, so the immune response of the patients might differ from that of healthy individuals. Significantly more large CDR3 similarity clusters were formed by expanded TCRs than by pre-sensitization or healthy control sets, consistent with antigen-driven responses. Patch test score was positively correlated with the number of PT1 expanded TCRs, with significance at thresholds 8, 16 and 32 but not at 4.

This sample's time point label indicates: patch test 3, about 24 weeks after DPC sensitization. In the paper's terms, the treatment or condition label means: therapeutic diphenylcyclopropenone sensitization with weekly scalp DPC. At each patch-test visit, blood was drawn before the patch test was applied. Patients were considered eligible if aged 18 to 70, diagnosed with alopecia and deemed suitable for DPC therapy, and patients were excluded if pregnant. Unfractionated whole blood was collected in Tempus Blood RNA tubes, and total RNA was extracted from that blood. To note about this clonotype: What antigen it recognizes has not been identified. No per-base quality is available; no much larger clone lies one base away.

Library prep was done by RACE. Sequencing took place on a NextSeq 500. During library preparation, unique molecular identifiers were attached to individual cDNA molecules so that TCRs could be counted quantitatively and reproducibly. Both TCR alpha and TCR beta chains were sequenced from each blood RNA sample. The published analysis was carried out like this. The median number of TCRs per sample was approximately 96,000, ranging from about 20,000 to 750,000. The Decombinator software suite was used to annotate the V, J and CDR3 of the TCR reads. To make PS versus PT1 abundance plots, every sample was subsampled to the same number of TCRs (28,000). Expanded TCRs were defined as absent before sensitization and observed at least eight times at the 2-week time point. TCRdb's own reprocessing of the public reads used fastp at Q25 and MiXCR and kept productive beta chains. Duplicate CDR3 protein sequences are folded into a single record with the most common DNA and genes. Clone size and V and J calls follow TCRdb, not the original study. Recorded for this sample are about 190,000 distinct CDR3 sequences; approximately 24% of them occurred a single time. The ten largest clones capture over 2% of the sample.

From a lookup of the germline V gene, CDR1 and CDR2 are MDHEN and SYDVKM. V is pared back by 5 bases and J by 4 bases, with 15 bases lying between the germline termini. From its cysteine to its phenylalanine, the CDR3 spans 16 amino acids. CDR3 DNA only is kept here, 48 bases in frame from base 1. Sequenced here: whole blood, sampled in connection with sensitization to the hapten diphenylcyclopropenone (DPC). This clonotype was obtained from a woman aged 40 to 49 with alopecia areata. Some clones in this sample may be carry-over from other donors' samples. Recombination connected TRBV28 to TRBJ2-6, with the D gene call left open. The CDR3 is CASSPFAVAGANVLTF. The bases read TGTGCCAGCAGTCCGTTCGCGGTAGCAGGGGCCAACGTCCTGACTTTC.